A single sample gave rise to the 27 T cell receptor beta chains below, sequenced in a study of PD-1 blockade in classical Hodgkin lymphoma. There was relapse after autologous stem cell transplantation in every patient, and there was variation in brentuximab vedotin exposure. The table came from immunoSEQ multiplex PCR; TCRdb's copy has only in-frame clones and leaves some out. The sample lists some 16,000 clones; 82% were seen once. This specimen consisted of peripheral blood mononuclear cells (PBMCs), obtained before the second cycle of nivolumab. These receptors were taken from a human donor with classical Hodgkin lymphoma.

The V gene is TRBV11-1, the J gene TRBJ2-5; 7 nucleotides line up with TRBD1. This CDR3 contains 14 residues. Germline V gene lookup returns CDR1 SGHAT and CDR2 FQDESV (reference sequence). The trim removed 2 bases at V and 7 bases at J, leaving 7 bases unmatched. The CDR3 sequence: CASSLSTGAGTQYF. In DNA form, the CDR3 reads TGTGCCAGCAGCTTATCAACAGGGGCAGGGACCCAGTACTTC.

The J gene is TRBJ1-2, the V gene TRBV6-5, with D unresolved. Trimming left V 8 bases short and J 1 base short, with 8 bases between. Germline-derived CDR1 and CDR2 are MNHEY and SVGAGI. The CDR3 length is 12 residues. The CDR3 bases are TGTGCCAGCTTATCACGTAACTATGGCTACACCTTC. It codes for CASLSRNYGYTF.

Only one count was recorded for this clone. The V call is TRBV28, the J call TRBJ1-5; D not certain. Trimming stripped 6 bases from V and 6 bases from J, with 18 bases between. The CDR3 is 15 residues long. CDR1 MDHEN and CDR2 SYDVKM come from the germline V gene. CDR3 residues: CASSNLVTRGQPQHF. The CDR3 coding sequence is TGTGCCAGCAGCAACCTCGTGACCCGAGGTCAGCCCCAGCATTTT.

The V call is TRBV2, the J call TRBJ2-1; 7 nucleotides agree with TRBD1. Germline CDR1 is SNHLY and CDR2 is FYNNEI. Unmatched junction bases numbered 14, after V lost 6 bases and J lost 6 bases. This CDR3 region has 16 residues. This CDR3 reads CASSQSGTVGVNEQFF. DNA for the CDR3: TGTGCCAGCAGCCAATCCGGGACAGTGGGGGTCAATGAGCAGTTCTTC.

The CDR3 coding sequence is TGTGCCAGCAGCTTAGGGGGGGCCACAGATACGCAGTATTTT. As protein: CASSLGGATDTQYF. The genes are TRBV5-4 and TRBJ2-3; weak D call: TRBD2 (7 bases). V gave up 2 bases and J gave up 2 bases, with 9 bases separating them. This CDR3 region has 14 residues. Germline V gene data show CDR1 as SGHNT and CDR2 as YYREEE (reference sequence).

The chain is built from TRBV18 and TRBJ1-6; D is ambiguous. The CDR3 length is 15 residues. V lost 5 bases and J 5 bases, leaving 13 bases between the germline ends. Looked up from germline, CDR1 is KGHSH and CDR2 is LQKENI. For the CDR3, the DNA is TGTGCCAGCTCATCTTCCACGGACGATAATTCACCCCTCCACTTT. It is translated as CASSSSTDDNSPLHF.

The rearrangement joins TRBV10-1 to TRBJ2-1, with TRBD2 matching over 12 bases. The CDR3 loop spans 17 amino acids. V was clipped by 6 bases and J by 6 bases; unmatched bases: 12. CDR1 is WNHNN, CDR2 SYGVQD, per germline (reference sequence). The CDR3: CASSGTSGFRGSNEQFF. CDR3 nucleotide sequence: TGCGCCAGCAGCGGGACTAGCGGGTTTCGGGGCAGCAATGAGCAGTTCTTC.

The rearrangement uses TRBV29-1 and TRBJ2-6; D not certain. This CDR3 has 13 residues. V was shortened by 3 bases and J by 1 base, with 4 bases between the two germline ends. CDR1 and CDR2 from the germline V gene are SQVTM and ANQGSEA. The chain's CDR3 is CSVEASGANVLTF. The CDR3 DNA sequence: TGCAGCGTTGAGGCATCTGGGGCCAACGTCCTGACTTTC.

The chain uses TRBV25-1 and TRBJ1-2; D is uncertain. This CDR3 has 13 residues. The V gene lost 2 bases and the J gene lost 5 bases, with 9 bases spanning the gap. Germline V gene lookup returns CDR1 MGHDK and CDR2 SYGVNS. The CDR3 reads CASSEAGLYGYTF. The CDR3, as DNA: TGTGCCAGCAGTGAAGCTGGGTTGTATGGCTACACCTTC.

The sample holds one count of this clone. This chain uses TRBV5-1 with TRBJ1-2; D gene uncertain. This CDR3 spans 14 amino acids. V lost 2 bases and J 4 bases, leaving 12 bases between the germline ends. The germline V gene encodes CDR1 SGHRS and CDR2 YFSETQ. CDR3 amino acids: CASSFTDPAYGYTF. For the CDR3, the DNA is TGCGCCAGCAGCTTCACAGATCCTGCCTATGGCTACACCTTC.

The rearrangement links TRBV10-3 to TRBJ2-3; TRBD2 matches 9 bases. J lost 2 bases, V lost 7 bases, and 7 bases had no gene match. Germline lookup yields CDR1 ENHRY and CDR2 SYGVKD. This CDR3 comprises 15 residues. The CDR3 DNA reads as TGTGCCATCACGAGCGGGGGGAGGACCACAGATACGCAGTATTTT. This translates into CAITSGGRTTDTQYF.

This clone was seen a handful of times. The chain uses TRBV7-9 and TRBJ1-4, with 8 bases matching TRBD1. CDR1 and CDR2 from the germline V gene are SEHNR and FQNEAQ (reference sequence). The CDR3 totals 14 residues. Trimming took 5 bases from V and 8 from J; bases not matched to a gene: 7. Here the CDR3 reads CASSQRQGYEKLFF. Here the CDR3 DNA reads TGTGCCAGCAGCCAGAGACAGGGGTACGAAAAACTGTTTTTT.

V and J are TRBV2 and TRBJ2-1, with 8 nucleotides matching TRBD1. The ends lost 10 bases at V and 2 bases at J; junction bases unmatched: 4. Germline assignment: CDR1 SNHLY and CDR2 FYNNEI. The CDR3 extends over 13 amino acids. The CDR3 is CATRDRTYNEQFF. As DNA, the CDR3 is TGTGCCACCCGGGACAGGACCTACAATGAGCAGTTCTTC.

The gene calls are TRBV6-1 and TRBJ2-3; no reliable D call. V lost 11 bases and J 0 bases, leaving 6 bases between the germline ends. Germline V gene data show CDR1 as MNHNS and CDR2 as SASEGT. There are 11 residues in the CDR3. The chain's CDR3 is CACASTDTQYF. For the CDR3, the DNA is TGTGCCTGTGCTAGCACAGATACGCAGTATTTT.

The chain uses TRBV18 and TRBJ2-2; D uncertain. The CDR3 consists of 14 residues. Germline V lookup: CDR1 KGHSH, CDR2 LQKENI. Trimming removed 0 bases from V and 7 bases from J, with 9 bases in between. The CDR3 here is CASSPPSGFGELFF. CDR3 coding DNA: TGTGCCAGCTCACCACCATCGGGTTTCGGGGAGCTGTTTTTT.

This clone was picked up one time. The chain carries TRBV7-3 and TRBJ2-7; the match to TRBD1 covers 11 bases. CDR1 is SGHTA and CDR2 is FQGTGA in the germline V gene. With V trimmed by 5 bases and J by 0 bases, 6 bases remained unmatched. This CDR3 has 16 residues. The CDR3 nucleotides read TGTGCCAGCAGCCCTGGACAGGGGGCGATCTCCTACGAGCAGTACTTC. Translated, it gives CASSPGQGAISYEQYF.

This sequence joins TRBV10-1 and TRBJ1-5, with D maybe TRBD1 (5 bases). The length of the CDR3 is 20 residues. Germline CDR1 and CDR2: WNHNN and SYGVQD (reference sequence). V was trimmed by 2 bases and J by 2 bases, leaving 25 bases between them. The CDR3 sequence: CASSENPGPCLRGGNQPQHF. The CDR3, as DNA: TGCGCCAGCAGTGAGAATCCGGGACCCTGCCTGCGGGGGGGCAATCAGCCCCAGCATTTT.

V usage is TRBV19 and J usage is TRBJ2-3; 7 bases are a match to TRBD2. Trimming cost V 1 base and J 4 bases; bases outside gene matches: 2. Germline loops: CDR1 LNHDA, CDR2 SQIVND (reference sequence). CDR3 size: 14 residues. CDR3 sequence: CASSIGTSSDTQYF. As DNA, the CDR3 is TGTGCCAGTAGTATAGGGACTAGTTCAGATACGCAGTATTTT.

The chain employs TRBV4-3 and TRBJ1-3; the D is unclear. The V gene lost 2 bases and the J gene lost 1 base, with 9 bases spanning the gap. The CDR3 length is 15 residues. CDR1 and CDR2 from the germline V gene are LGHNA and YSLEER. The CDR3 loop reads CASSQLRASGNTIYF. In DNA, the CDR3 is TGCGCCAGCAGCCAACTGAGGGCTTCTGGAAACACCATATATTTT.

CDR3 in amino acids: CASSPRTQYF. In nucleotides, the CDR3 is TGCGCCAGCAGCCCCCGGACCCAGTACTTC. The chain carries TRBV4-3 and TRBJ2-5; no clear D. Germline assignment: CDR1 LGHNA and CDR2 YSLEER. This CDR3 is built from 10 residues. The V end lost 4 bases, the J end lost 7 bases, and 4 bases lay between the germline ends.

The V and J genes are TRBV19 and TRBJ2-3; the D gene is possibly TRBD2 (7 bases). Germline CDR1 and CDR2: LNHDA and SQIVND (reference sequence). V was clipped by 3 bases and J by 3 bases, with 10 bases between them. CDR3 length: 14 amino acids. DNA for the CDR3: TGTGCCAGTAGTATGGGGAGGGGGACAGATACGCAGTATTTT. This encodes CASSMGRGTDTQYF.

The rearrangement joins TRBV28 to TRBJ1-2, with unresolved D. Germline V gene lookup returns CDR1 MDHEN and CDR2 SYDVKM. The CDR3 has 14 residues. Trimming pared 6 bases from V and 2 bases from J, leaving 13 bases between. The CDR3 sequence: CASSEGSANYGYTF. CDR3 DNA sequence: TGTGCCAGCAGCGAAGGCTCCGCAAACTATGGCTACACCTTC.

In its sample, this clone was seen once. The chain recombines TRBV7-2 with TRBJ1-1, with TRBD1 matching over 9 bases. Germline CDR1 and CDR2: SGHTA and FQGNSA. V dropped 6 bases and J dropped 6; count of bases not matched to a gene: 8. The length of the CDR3 is 14 residues. The DNA for the CDR3 is TGTGCCAGCAGTAGGGACAGGGTTTTTCCTGAAGCTTTCTTT. Its translation is CASSRDRVFPEAFF.

The V and J genes are TRBV11-1 and TRBJ1-5, with D possibly matching TRBD1 (5 bases). Per germline, CDR1 SGHAT and CDR2 FQDESV (reference sequence). V lost 5 bases and J 0 bases, leaving 17 bases between the germline ends. The CDR3 spans 17 residues. Here the CDR3 reads CASSQGKGADSNQPQHF. The CDR3 coding sequence is TGTGCCAGCAGCCAAGGGAAAGGGGCTGATAGCAATCAGCCCCAGCATTTT.

This chain joins TRBV27 and TRBJ1-2; 7 nucleotides match TRBD1. From germline, CDR1 is MNHEY and CDR2 SMNVEV (reference sequence). This CDR3 has 14 residues. J was trimmed by 7 bases and V by 5 bases; bases with no gene match: 10. The CDR3 spells CASSPYDRASGYTF. The CDR3 DNA reads as TGTGCCAGCAGTCCGTATGACAGGGCAAGTGGCTACACCTTC.

The V call is TRBV7-2, the J call TRBJ1-2; tentatively, D is TRBD1 (6 bases). The CDR3 extends over 15 amino acids. Trimming took 1 base from V and 4 from J, leaving 13 bases between them. Looked up from germline, CDR1 is SGHTA and CDR2 is FQGNSA. CDR3 amino acids: CASSLDEGTRYGYTF. Written as DNA, the CDR3 is TGTGCCAGCAGCTTAGATGAGGGGACACGCTATGGCTACACCTTC.

This clone was seen a single time. The chain recombines TRBV19 with TRBJ2-3, with 8 bases fitting TRBD1. V lost 9 bases to trimming and J lost 5 bases; unmatched junction nucleotides: 7. There are 13 residues in the CDR3. Germline loops: CDR1 LNHDA, CDR2 SQIVND (reference sequence). The CDR3 sequence is CASSYRGIDTQYF. The CDR3 DNA is TGTGCCAGCTCTTACAGGGGGATAGATACGCAGTATTTT. Full variable domain (remainder filled in from reference TRBV19 and TRBJ2-3): DGGITQSPKYLFRKEGQNVTLSCEQNLNHDAMYWYRQDPGQGLRLIYYSQIVNDFQKGDIAEGYSVSREKKESFPLTVTSAQKNPTAFYLCASSYRGIDTQYFGPGTRLTVL.